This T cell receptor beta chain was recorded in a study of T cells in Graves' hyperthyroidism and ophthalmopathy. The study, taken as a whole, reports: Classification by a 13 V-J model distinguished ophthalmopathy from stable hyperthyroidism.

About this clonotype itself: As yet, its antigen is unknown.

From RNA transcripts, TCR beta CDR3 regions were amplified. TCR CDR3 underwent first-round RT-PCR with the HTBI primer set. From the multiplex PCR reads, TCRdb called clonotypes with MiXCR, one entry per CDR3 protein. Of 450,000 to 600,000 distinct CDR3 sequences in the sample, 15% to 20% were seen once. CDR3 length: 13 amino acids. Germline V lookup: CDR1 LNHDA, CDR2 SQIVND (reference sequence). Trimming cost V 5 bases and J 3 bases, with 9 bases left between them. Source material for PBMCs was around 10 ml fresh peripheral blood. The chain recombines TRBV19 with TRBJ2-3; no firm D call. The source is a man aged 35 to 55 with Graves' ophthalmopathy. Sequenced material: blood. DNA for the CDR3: TGTGCCAGTAGTGCGCGACCTACAGATACGCAGTATTTT. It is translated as CASSARPTDTQYF.